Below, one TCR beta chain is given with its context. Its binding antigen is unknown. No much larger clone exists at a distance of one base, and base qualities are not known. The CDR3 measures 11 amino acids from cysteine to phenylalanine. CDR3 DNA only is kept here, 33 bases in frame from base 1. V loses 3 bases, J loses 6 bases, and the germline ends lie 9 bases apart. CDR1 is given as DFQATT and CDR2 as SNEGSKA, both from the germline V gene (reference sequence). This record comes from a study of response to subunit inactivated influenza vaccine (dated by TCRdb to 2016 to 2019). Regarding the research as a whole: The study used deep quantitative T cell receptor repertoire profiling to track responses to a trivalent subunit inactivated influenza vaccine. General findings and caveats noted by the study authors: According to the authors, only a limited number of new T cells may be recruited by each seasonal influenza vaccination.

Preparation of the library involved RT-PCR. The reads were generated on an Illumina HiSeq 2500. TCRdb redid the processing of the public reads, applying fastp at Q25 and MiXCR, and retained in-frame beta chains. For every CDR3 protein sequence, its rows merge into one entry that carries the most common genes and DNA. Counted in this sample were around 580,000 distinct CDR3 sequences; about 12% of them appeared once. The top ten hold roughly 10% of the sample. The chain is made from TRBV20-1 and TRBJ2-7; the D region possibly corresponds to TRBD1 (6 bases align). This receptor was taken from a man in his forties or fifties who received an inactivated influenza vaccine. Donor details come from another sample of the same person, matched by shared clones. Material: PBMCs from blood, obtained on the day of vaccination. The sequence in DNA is TGCAGTGCTAGTTCCAGGGGCGAGCAGTACTTC. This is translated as CSASSRGEQYF.